Each of the 24 T cell receptor beta chains below was sequenced from the same sample in a study of cytomegalovirus exposure and HLA in healthy donors. This PCR relied on a set of 60 Vbeta primers and 13 Jbeta primers. Libraries were prepared by immunoSEQ multiplex PCR; TCRdb keeps only in-frame clonotypes and omits some of them. The sample lists some 140,000 clones, 70% to 80% seen once, with 3.1% in the top ten. Input material: PBMCs. The receptor source for this set is a female donor in good health and CMV-seronegative.

This chain's CDR3 is CASSPRQVGGSYNSPLHF. The CDR3 nucleotides read TGTGCCAGCTCACCTCGTCAAGTCGGGGGATCCTATAATTCACCCCTCCACTTT. The chain uses TRBV18 and TRBJ1-6, with D possibly matching TRBD1 (5 bases). The CDR3 has 18 amino acids. V was shortened by 3 bases and J by 1 base, with 16 bases between the two germline ends. Germline loops: CDR1 KGHSH, CDR2 LQKENI.

The chain links TRBV7-2 to TRBJ2-1, with D hard to call. The V and J ends lost 2 bases and 5 bases respectively, with 10 bases between them. The CDR3 contains 14 residues. Germline-derived CDR1 and CDR2 are SGHTA and FQGNSA. The CDR3 loop reads CASSLFLVNNEQFF. The CDR3 DNA reads TGTGCCAGCAGCTTATTCCTAGTAAACAATGAGCAGTTCTTC.

The chain uses TRBV7-9 and TRBJ1-5, with D hard to call. Germline V gene sequence: CDR1 SEHNR, CDR2 FQNEAQ (reference sequence). V lost 4 bases, J lost 0 bases, and 7 bases lay in between. This CDR3 region has 14 residues. As DNA, the CDR3 is TGTGCCAGCAGCTCCTCTACTAGCAATCAGCCCCAGCATTTT. Protein: CASSSSTSNQPQHF.

The chain has TRBV10-3 and TRBJ1-2, with D perhaps matching TRBD1 (6 bases). This CDR3 has 15 amino acids. The germline CDR1 and CDR2 sequences are ENHRY and SYGVKD. Trimming removed 6 bases from V and 1 base from J, with 15 bases in between. CDR3 DNA sequence: TGTGCCATCAGGCCTCGACAGGATCTTAACTATGGCTACACCTTC. This encodes CAIRPRQDLNYGYTF.

The chain recombines TRBV6-5 with TRBJ2-1, with D maybe TRBD2 (6 bases). Trimming removed 8 bases from V and 9 bases from J, with 11 bases in between. Looked up from germline, CDR1 is MNHEY and CDR2 is SVGAGI. The CDR3 extends over 11 amino acids. The CDR3 here is CASGGRSEQFF. CDR3 in DNA: TGTGCCAGCGGAGGGAGGAGTGAGCAGTTCTTC.

CDR3 sequence: CASSGQHYTF. CDR3 sequence (DNA): TGTGCCAGCAGCGGCCAACACTACACCTTC. The chain carries TRBV9 and TRBJ1-2; D uncertain. CDR1 is SGDLS, CDR2 YYNGEE, per germline. V was clipped by 3 bases and J by 10 bases, with 7 bases between them. This CDR3 contains 10 residues.

This clone appeared a single time. CDR3 nucleotides: TGCGCCAGCAGTGAGTCGAATCCACAGGTCCCTCCTCACTATGGCTACACCTTC. This encodes CASSESNPQVPPHYGYTF. The rearrangement links TRBV10-1 to TRBJ1-2; possible D gene TRBD1, 5 bases. The ends were cut back, 0 bases at V and 3 bases at J, with 20 bases in the middle. There are 18 residues in the CDR3. CDR1 and CDR2 from the germline V gene are WNHNN and SYGVQD (reference sequence).

This clone was detected once. The rearrangement uses TRBV9 and TRBJ2-7, with 12 positions matching TRBD1. This CDR3 comprises 18 residues. V lost 3 bases, J lost 2 bases, and 12 bases stayed unmatched. Germline V gene lookup returns CDR1 SGDLS and CDR2 YYNGEE. The CDR3 loop reads CASSGSGDRGPLAYEQYF. The CDR3 region has the DNA TGTGCCAGCAGCGGCTCCGGGGACAGGGGGCCCTTGGCCTACGAGCAGTACTTC.

The chain employs TRBV4-1 and TRBJ2-7; 11 nucleotides align to TRBD2. The CDR3 is 17 amino acids. Germline CDR1 is MGHRA and CDR2 is YSYEKL. The V and J ends lost 0 bases and 0 bases, in that order; junction bases with no gene match: 4. The CDR3 bases are TGCGCCAGCAGCCAAGAGGGACTAGCGGATAGCTCCTACGAGCAGTACTTC. Its protein product is CASSQEGLADSSYEQYF.

The V and J genes are TRBV11-2 and TRBJ1-3; D unclear. Deletions cut 5 bases from V and 4 bases from J, with 9 bases between. Germline V CDR1 and CDR2: SGHAT, FQNNGV. The CDR3 length is 13 residues. The CDR3 sequence is CASSAASGNTIYF. Here the CDR3 DNA reads TGTGCCAGCAGCGCCGCGTCCGGAAACACCATATATTTT.

This chain joins TRBV10-3 and TRBJ1-3; 7 bases are shared with TRBD1. CDR3 length: 16 amino acids. V lost 5 bases and J lost 3; bases outside the gene matches: 10. Germline CDR1 is ENHRY and CDR2 is SYGVKD. The DNA for the CDR3 is TGTGCCATCAGTCTCAAACCTACAGGGGTTGGAAACACCATATATTTT. This gives the protein CAISLKPTGVGNTIYF.

The chain links TRBV19 to TRBJ1-2; 11 nucleotides agree with TRBD1. This CDR3 has 13 residues. Germline V lookup: CDR1 LNHDA, CDR2 SQIVND (reference sequence). V was clipped by 7 bases and J by 8 bases; unmatched bases: 6. The CDR3 loop is CASIRDRGRGYTF. In DNA form, the CDR3 reads TGTGCCAGTATCCGGGACAGGGGGAGAGGCTACACCTTC.

This rearrangement joins TRBV7-2 to TRBJ2-5, with D uncertain. Between the trimmed V and J ends, which lost 2 bases and 0 bases, there was a span of 4 bases. Germline V lookup: CDR1 SGHTA, CDR2 FQGNSA. This CDR3 has 13 residues. The CDR3 region is CASSLSYQETQYF. CDR3 bases: TGTGCCAGCAGCTTATCGTACCAAGAGACCCAGTACTTC. Complete variable domain (other parts from reference TRBV7-2 and TRBJ2-5): GAGVSQSPSNKVTEKGKDVELRCDPISGHTALYWYRQSLGQGLEFLIYFQGNSAPDKSGLPSDRFSAERTGGSVSTLTIQRTQQEDSAVYLCASSLSYQETQYFGPGTRLLVL.

The CDR3 DNA is TGTGCCAGCAGCGAATACAGGGGGGATGAAAAACTGTTTTTT. Encoded protein: CASSEYRGDEKLFF. The genes are TRBV14 and TRBJ1-4, with 8 bases aligning to TRBD1. With V trimmed by 5 bases and J by 6 bases, 5 bases remained unmatched. This CDR3 region has 14 residues. Germline-derived CDR1 and CDR2 are SGHDN and FVKESK.

The chain has TRBV4-1 and TRBJ1-4; the D is unclear. Germline V lookup: CDR1 MGHRA, CDR2 YSYEKL. V was pared by 0 bases and J by 1 base, with 9 bases between. This CDR3 spans 16 amino acids. CDR3 DNA sequence: TGCGCCAGCAGCCAAGATCGGCGGGGAACTAATGAAAAACTGTTTTTT. Its protein product is CASSQDRRGTNEKLFF.

The chain has TRBV28 and TRBJ1-3, with D perhaps TRBD1 (6 bases). Germline V CDR1 and CDR2: MDHEN, SYDVKM. The CDR3 is 12 residues long. V was clipped by 9 bases and J by 8 bases, with 14 bases between them. The CDR3 region has the DNA TGTGCCAGTGGGGGCAGGGGCGACACCATATATTTT. It codes for CASGGRGDTIYF.

The gene calls are TRBV5-1 and TRBJ2-1; D is perhaps TRBD2 (6 bases). Germline CDR1 and CDR2: SGHRS and YFSETQ. Trimming pared 4 bases from V and 0 bases from J, leaving 14 bases between. This CDR3 is built from 16 residues. Here the CDR3 reads CASSRGSSSSYNEQFF. The CDR3 DNA reads as TGCGCCAGCAGCCGGGGGAGCAGTAGCTCCTACAATGAGCAGTTCTTC.

This chain uses TRBV2 with TRBJ2-1; 7 bases map to TRBD2. CDR1 and CDR2 (germline): SNHLY, FYNNEI. V lost 4 bases to trimming and J lost 0 bases; unmatched junction nucleotides: 3. The length of the CDR3 is 15 residues. In nucleotides, the CDR3 is TGTGCCAGCAGTGGGAGCGGGAACTCCTACAATGAGCAGTTCTTC. Its translation is CASSGSGNSYNEQFF.

The table lists this clone with a few counts. The chain carries TRBV28 and TRBJ1-1; 7 bases are a match to TRBD1. V trimming: 6 bases; J trimming: 7 bases; junction bases outside the gene matches: 8. In germline, CDR1 is MDHEN, CDR2 SYDVKM. The CDR3 is made up of 13 amino acids. CDR3 sequence: CASRSGGTDEAFF. CDR3 DNA: TGTGCCAGCAGATCTGGCGGGACAGATGAAGCTTTCTTT.

Here the CDR3 reads CASSPKAGGTYEQYF. The CDR3, as DNA: TGTGCCAGTAGTCCAAAGGCCGGGGGGACCTACGAGCAGTACTTC. V usage is TRBV19 and J usage is TRBJ2-7; 7 bases agree with TRBD2. The CDR3 spans 15 residues. The junction had 9 bases not matched to a gene; V was cut back by 5 bases and J by 2 bases. CDR1 LNHDA and CDR2 SQIVND come from the germline V gene (reference sequence).

The rearrangement uses TRBV7-9 and TRBJ2-5; D is possibly TRBD2 (6 bases). Germline values: CDR1 SEHNR, CDR2 FQNEAQ (reference sequence). This CDR3 contains 15 residues. Trimming took 8 bases from V and 6 from J, leaving 22 bases between them. Here the CDR3 reads CASRRGMEGGKTQYF. The CDR3 DNA reads TGTGCCAGCCGCCGGGGAATGGAGGGCGGGAAGACCCAGTACTTC.

The chain couples TRBV19 to TRBJ2-5, with D possibly TRBD2 on 6 matching bases. CDR3 length: 13 residues. The V gene's germline CDR1 is LNHDA and CDR2 SQIVND (reference sequence). Trimming removed 7 bases from V and 2 bases from J, with 11 bases in between. CDR3 sequence (DNA): TGTGCCAGTAATTCGGGACTTCAAGAGACCCAGTACTTC. Its protein product is CASNSGLQETQYF.

The chain has TRBV7-6 and TRBJ2-7; 8 bases map to TRBD1. Germline V gives CDR1 SGHVS, CDR2 FNYEAQ. The junction had 5 bases not matched to a gene; V was cut back by 3 bases and J by 4 bases. The CDR3 totals 14 residues. CDR3: CASSFRTGTYEQYF. CDR3 nucleotides: TGTGCCAGCAGCTTCAGGACAGGGACGTACGAGCAGTACTTC. Filled out from reference TRBV7-6 and TRBJ2-7, the complete variable domain reads GAGVSQSPRYKVTKRGQDVALRCDPISGHVSLYWYRQALGQGPEFLTYFNYEAQQDKSGLPNDRFSAERPEGSISTLTIQRTEQRDSAMYRCASSFRTGTYEQYFGPGTRLTVT.

Concerning this clone itself: Its ends do not fully match the called genes, so a read error is possible. The chain uses TRBV7-9 and TRBJ2-7; weak D call: TRBD2 (6 bases). The CDR3 contains 13 residues. Germline-derived CDR1 and CDR2 are SEHNR and FQNEAQ (reference sequence). CDR3 bases: TGTTCCAGCAGCTTAGCGGCAGCCTACGAGCAGTACTTC. Translated, it gives CSSSLAAAYEQYF.